These 17 T cell receptor beta chains were all obtained from the same sample, sequenced in a study of CD4 and CD8 cells across lung adenocarcinoma regions. TCRdb re-called the PCR reads with MiXCR, one entry per CDR3 protein. The top ten clones hold about 50% of a sample with about 25,000 distinct CDR3 sequences, 45% to 50% of them seen once. The sequencing sample was made of CD8+ T cells from the center of a lung tumor. The receptors derive from a male donor with lung adenocarcinoma. The CD4 and CD8 labels of this study may be unreliable.

This clonotype was counted only a few times. The chain recombines TRBV7-2 with TRBJ2-1; D possibly corresponds to TRBD2 (6 bases). The V end was cut by 0 bases, the J end by 3 bases, with 6 bases between. CDR1 and CDR2 (germline): SGHTA, FQGNSA. This CDR3 region has 14 residues. CDR3 DNA: TGTGCCAGCAGCTTAGCCGGGAGCTACAATGAGCAGTTCTTC. It specifies CASSLAGSYNEQFF.

This clonotype has a handful of counts. The V call is TRBV6-1, the J call TRBJ2-5, with 8 bases that match TRBD2. The CDR3 covers 14 residues. Germline CDR1 MNHNS, CDR2 SASEGT. The CDR3 here is CAGSGGGDQETQYF. The CDR3, as DNA: TGTGCGGGCAGCGGGGGCGGTGACCAAGAGACCCAGTACTTC.

The chain uses TRBV10-3 and TRBJ2-3; TRBD1 agrees at 7 bases. V lost 11 bases, J lost 11 bases, and 25 bases stayed unmatched. Germline CDR1 ENHRY, CDR2 SYGVKD. This CDR3 has 16 amino acids. CDR3 in DNA: TGTGCCGTCCTTGGTAAACAGGCTGTGGGCACAGGGGAGCAGTATTTT. Translation gives CAVLGKQAVGTGEQYF.

On this clonotype itself: At one end the junction does not follow the germline gene, possibly because of a read error. The chain recombines TRBV6-1 with TRBJ2-5; TRBD2 matches at 8 bases. Germline CDR1 MNHNS, CDR2 SASEGT. The length of the CDR3 is 15 residues. The CDR3 sequence: CAGGNGGGDQETQYF. The CDR3 nucleotides are TGTGCCGGGGGTAACGGGGGGGGCGACCAAGAGACGCAGTATTTC.

In DNA, the CDR3 is TGCGCCAGCAGTGTAGCGGGAGAGTACCAAGAGACCCAGTACTTC. Translation: CASSVAGEYQETQYF. The V gene is TRBV10-2, the J gene TRBJ2-5; 9 bases match TRBD2. After removal of 4 bases from V and 0 bases from J, the junction contained 3 bases not matched to a gene. CDR1 and CDR2 from the germline V gene are WSHSY and SAAADI. The CDR3 runs 15 residues.

This clonotype was counted only a few times. This chain uses TRBV6-2 or TRBV6-3 with TRBJ2-2; unclear D gene. The CDR3 extends over 14 amino acids. CDR1 is MNHEY, CDR2 SVGEGT, per germline. Trimming removed 4 bases from V and 1 base from J, with 7 bases in between. CDR3 in amino acids: CASSSSMNTGELFF. In DNA form, the CDR3 reads TGTGCCAGCAGTTCCTCTATGAACACCGGGGAGCTGTTTTTT.

Concerning this clonotype itself: The junction departs from the called germline gene at one end, perhaps through a read error. The chain is built from TRBV28 and TRBJ2-5; D may correspond to TRBD1 or TRBD2 (5 bases each). CDR3 size: 14 residues. CDR1 is MDHEN and CDR2 is SYDVKM in the germline V gene. For the CDR3, the DNA is TGTGCGGGGACCGCGGGCCGCGACCAAGAGACCCAGTATTTC. Translated, it gives CAGTAGRDQETQYF.

The rearrangement links TRBV6-1 to TRBJ1-5, with TRBD1 matching 8 bases. The V and J ends lost 6 bases and 6 bases, in that order; junction bases with no gene match: 10. Germline lookup yields CDR1 MNHNS and CDR2 SASEGT. The CDR3 spans 15 residues. Here the CDR3 reads CASSRTGLSGQPQHF. The CDR3 DNA follows: TGTGCCAGCAGCCGGACAGGGTTGAGCGGTCAGCCCCAGCATTTT.

Concerning this clonotype itself: A read error may account for a junction end that differs from germline. This CDR3 is CASSERKQKETQYF. The CDR3 DNA is TGTGCCAGCAGTGAACGGAAGCAGAAAGAGACGCAGTACTTC. The genes are TRBV6-1 and TRBJ2-5, with D hard to call. The CDR3 contains 14 residues. In germline, CDR1 is MNHNS, CDR2 SASEGT.

To note about this clonotype: At one end the junction does not follow the germline gene, possibly because of a read error. The chain has TRBV6-5 and TRBJ2-3; D gene ambiguous. This CDR3 contains 15 residues. Germline CDR1 and CDR2: MNHEY and SVGAGI. CDR3 in DNA: TGTGCCAGCAGTTACTCGCAAAGAGCCACAAATACGCAGTATTTT. Its translation: CASSYSQRATNTQYF.

This clonotype came up a few times. The genes are TRBV6-5 and TRBJ2-1; D remains ambiguous. V was shortened by 4 bases and J by 3 bases, with 7 bases between the two germline ends. This CDR3 comprises 13 residues. The V gene's germline CDR1 is MNHEY and CDR2 SVGAGI. The CDR3 loop is CASSSSSYNEQFF. DNA of the CDR3: TGTGCCAGCAGTTCCTCCAGCTACAATGAGCAGTTCTTC.

The V call is TRBV6-5, the J call TRBJ2-3; TRBD1 matches at 10 bases. This CDR3 is built from 15 residues. The ends lost 2 bases at V and 3 bases at J; junction bases unmatched: 2. CDR1 and CDR2 from the germline V gene are MNHEY and SVGAGI. CDR3 in amino acids: CASSYGDRGTDTQYF. CDR3 bases: TGTGCCAGCAGTTACGGGGACAGGGGAACAGATACGCAGTATTTT.

This clonotype has ten or more counts. The chain couples TRBV4-1 to TRBJ2-5, with TRBD1 identical over 12 bases. The CDR3 is 16 residues long. After removal of 0 bases from V and 5 bases from J, the junction contained 4 bases not matched to a gene. Germline lookup yields CDR1 MGHRA and CDR2 YSYEKL. In nucleotides, the CDR3 is TGCGCCAGCAGCCAAGAAGGGGACAGGGGGCGCGAGACCCAGTACTTC. This gives the protein CASSQEGDRGRETQYF.

This clonotype was seen more than once but under ten times. The V and J genes are TRBV6-2 or TRBV6-3 and TRBJ1-2; 11 bases fit TRBD1. The CDR3 spans 15 residues. Trimming cost V 5 bases and J 5 bases; bases outside gene matches: 7. Germline CDR1 MNHEY, CDR2 SVGEGT. This CDR3 is CASSTRTGGAYGYTF. The CDR3 DNA is TGTGCCAGCAGTACCCGGACAGGGGGCGCTTATGGCTACACCTTC.

The chain links TRBV6-1 to TRBJ2-3; 7 nucleotides agree with TRBD2. The J call may be in error: the DNA end matches TRBJ2-7 better. Germline assignment: CDR1 MNHNS and CDR2 SASEGT. The CDR3 totals 16 residues. CDR3 sequence (DNA): TGTGCCAGCGCGAGGCGCGGGAGCCCCGACGCAGATACGCAGTACTTC. This gives the protein CASARRGSPDADTQYF.

In this sample, this clonotype turned up a few times. The V call is TRBV7-3, the J call TRBJ2-1; 10 nucleotides agree with TRBD2. Losses at the gene ends were 5 bases for V and 7 bases for J; bases not matched to a gene: 11. The germline V gene has CDR1 SGHTA and CDR2 FQGTGA. This CDR3 spans 16 amino acids. The CDR3 loop reads CASSPQAGGNKNEQFF. The CDR3 coding sequence is TGTGCCAGCAGCCCCCAAGCGGGAGGGAATAAGAATGAGCAGTTCTTC.

As concerns this clonotype: Its ends do not fully match the called genes, so a read error is possible. The rearrangement joins TRBV6-5 to TRBJ1-2; D is unclear. Germline CDR1 is MNHEY and CDR2 is SVGAGI. This CDR3 has 12 amino acids. CDR3 DNA sequence: TGTGCCAGCAGTTACTCGGTGGGCGAAGCCTCCTTC. Its translation: CASSYSVGEASF.